The present T cell receptor beta chain was sequenced within a study of T cell repertoires in cytomegalovirus infection. Study in general: Alongside well-studied HLA-B-restricted CMV epitopes, recently identified HLA-C-restricted CMV epitopes were also used. It can be stated that public TCR beta signatures indicated CMV infection as well as a matching HLA type. Study results and limitations: Identification of carriers of CMV plus the relevant HLA was achieved through cumulative public TCR beta family frequency. Across the ex vivo response, the dominant clonotypes were HLA-C-restricted CMV-specific TCR beta clonotypes.

The ends lost 5 bases at V and 5 bases at J; junction bases unmatched: 13. The CDR3 contains 17 residues. The germline CDR1 and CDR2 sequences are SGHRS and YFSETQ. Each CDR3 protein gets one entry after TCRdb re-called the reads with MiXCR. The sample shows roughly 920,000 distinct CDR3 sequences, around 30% of them seen only once. In regard to this clonotype: Its antigen is unidentified.

The starting material was cultured CD8+ T cells from PBMCs, obtained from culture after CMV antigen stimulation. This clonotype originated in a human donor in good health (CMV status not recorded). Some clones in this sample may be carry-over from other donors' samples. V is TRBV5-1 and J is TRBJ1-1, with 12 bases matching TRBD1. The CDR3 sequence: CASSMGGTGGRKTEAFF. The CDR3 nucleotides read TGCGCCAGCAGTATGGGCGGGACAGGGGGCCGGAAGACTGAAGCTTTCTTT.